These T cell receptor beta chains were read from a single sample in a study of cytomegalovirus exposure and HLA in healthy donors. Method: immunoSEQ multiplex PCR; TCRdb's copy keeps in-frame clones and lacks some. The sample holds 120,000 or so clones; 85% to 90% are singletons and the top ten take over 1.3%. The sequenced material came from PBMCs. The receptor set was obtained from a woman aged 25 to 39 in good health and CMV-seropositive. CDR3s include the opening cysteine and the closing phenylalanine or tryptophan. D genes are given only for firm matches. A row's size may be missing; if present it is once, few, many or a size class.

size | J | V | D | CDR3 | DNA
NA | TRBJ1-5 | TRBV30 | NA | CAWSVDRTGSNQPQHF | TGTGCCTGGAGTGTGGATAGAACGGGGTCCAATCAGCCCCAGCATTTT
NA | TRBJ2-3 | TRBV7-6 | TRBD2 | CASSGWREGTDTQYF | TGTGCCAGCAGCGGATGGCGGGAGGGCACAGATACGCAGTATTTT
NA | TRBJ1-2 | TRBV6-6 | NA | CASSYEQGLYYGYTF | TGTGCCAGCAGTTACGAGCAGGGCTTATACTATGGCTACACCTTC
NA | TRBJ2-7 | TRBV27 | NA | CASSFTISYEQYF | TGTGCCAGCAGTTTTACTATCTCCTACGAGCAGTACTTC
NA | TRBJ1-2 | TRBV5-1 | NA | CASSLGYRENYGYTF | TGCGCCAGCAGCTTGGGGTACAGGGAGAACTATGGCTACACCTTC
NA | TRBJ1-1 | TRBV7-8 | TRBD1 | CASSLGGGRQAFF | TGTGCCAGCAGCCTAGGAGGGGGCAGGCAAGCTTTCTTT
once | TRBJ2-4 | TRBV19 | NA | CASSIGGFKNIQYF | TGTGCCAGTAGTATCGGCGGGTTTAAAAACATTCAGTACTTC
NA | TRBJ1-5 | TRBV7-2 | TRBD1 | CASSDRGNQPQHF | TGTGCCAGCAGCGACAGGGGCAATCAGCCCCAGCATTTT
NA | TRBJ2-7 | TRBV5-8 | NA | CAAGPSVSYEQYF | TGTGCCGCAGGGCCTAGCGTCTCCTACGAGCAGTACTTC
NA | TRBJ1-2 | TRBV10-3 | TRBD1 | CAIRGTGGIDYGYTF | TGTGCCATCAGGGGGACAGGGGGAATTGACTATGGCTACACCTTC
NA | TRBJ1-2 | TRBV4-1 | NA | CASSQDSGGANYGYTF | TGCGCCAGCAGCCAAGATTCGGGGGGCGCTAACTATGGCTACACCTTC
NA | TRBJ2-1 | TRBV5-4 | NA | CASSEDSHNEQFF | TGTGCCAGCAGCGAGGACAGTCACAATGAGCAGTTCTTC
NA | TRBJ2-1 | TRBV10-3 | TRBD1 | CAISTTGRVRNEQFF | TGTGCCATCAGTACGACAGGGCGGGTTCGGAATGAGCAGTTCTTC
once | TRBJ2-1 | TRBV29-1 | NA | CSAGHSYNEQFF | TGCAGCGCCGGTCATTCCTACAATGAGCAGTTCTTC
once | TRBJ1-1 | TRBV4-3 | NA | CASSRTTGNTEAFF | TGCGCCAGCAGCCGTACGACAGGGAACACTGAAGCTTTCTTT
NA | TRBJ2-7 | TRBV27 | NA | CASSLNVQGYEQYF | TGTGCCAGCAGTCTCAACGTACAGGGATACGAGCAGTACTTC
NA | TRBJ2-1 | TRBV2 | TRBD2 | CASRPTSGRGYEQFF | TGTGCCAGCAGACCCACTAGCGGGAGAGGGTATGAGCAGTTCTTC
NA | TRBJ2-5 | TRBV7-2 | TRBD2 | CASSLGGGGALETQYF | TGTGCCAGCAGCTTAGGTGGCGGGGGGGCGCTGGAGACCCAGTACTTC
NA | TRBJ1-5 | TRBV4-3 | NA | CASSKGQGNQPQHF | TGCGCCAGCAGCAAGGGGCAGGGTAATCAGCCCCAGCATTTT
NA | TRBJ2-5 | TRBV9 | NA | CASSVTAQETQYF | TGTGCCAGCAGCGTGACAGCTCAAGAGACCCAGTACTTC
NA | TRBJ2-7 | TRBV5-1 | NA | CASSLADPYEQYF | TGCGCCAGCAGCTTAGCGGATCCCTACGAGCAGTACTTC
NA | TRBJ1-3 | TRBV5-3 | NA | CASRWSTGNTIYF | TGTGCCAGCCGGTGGTCCACTGGAAACACCATATATTTT
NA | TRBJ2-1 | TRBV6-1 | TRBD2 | CASSEELAGGNEQFF | TGTGCCAGCAGTGAAGAGTTAGCGGGAGGCAATGAGCAGTTCTTC
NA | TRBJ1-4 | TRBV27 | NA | CASQDRRVATNEKLFF | TGTGCCAGCCAAGACAGGCGTGTTGCAACTAATGAAAAACTGTTTTTT
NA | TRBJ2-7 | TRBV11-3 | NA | CASSLEGSGDPYEQYF | TGTGCCAGCAGCTTAGAGGGTTCAGGGGATCCCTACGAGCAGTACTTC
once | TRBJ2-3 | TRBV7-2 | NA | CASSWGGFTDTQYF | TGTGCCAGCAGCTGGGGGGGCTTTACAGATACGCAGTATTTT
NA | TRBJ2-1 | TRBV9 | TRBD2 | CASSAGTSGSRNEQFF | TGTGCCAGCAGCGCAGGGACTAGCGGGAGTCGGAATGAGCAGTTCTTC
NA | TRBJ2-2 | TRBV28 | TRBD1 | CASRFPTGVSTGELFF | TGTGCCAGCAGATTTCCCACAGGGGTGAGCACCGGGGAGCTGTTTTTT
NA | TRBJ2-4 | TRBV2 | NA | CASSEYAGRAKNIQYF | TGTGCCAGCAGTGAATATGCGGGGAGAGCCAAAAACATTCAGTACTTC
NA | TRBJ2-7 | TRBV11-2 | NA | CASSADTYEQYF | TGTGCCAGCAGCGCAGACACCTACGAGCAGTACTTC
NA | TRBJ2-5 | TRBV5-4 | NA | CASSSPHETQYF | TGTGCCAGCAGCTCCCCACACGAGACCCAGTACTTC
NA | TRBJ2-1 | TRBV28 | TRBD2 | CASSPQAGGSYNEQFF | TGTGCCAGCAGTCCCCAAGCGGGGGGCTCCTACAATGAGCAGTTCTTC
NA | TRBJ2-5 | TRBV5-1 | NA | CASSPYRTLQETQYF | TGCGCCAGCAGCCCGTACAGGACCCTCCAAGAGACCCAGTACTTC
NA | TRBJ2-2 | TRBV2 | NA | CASNLQGIGELFF | TGTGCCAGCAACTTACAGGGAATCGGGGAGCTGTTTTTT
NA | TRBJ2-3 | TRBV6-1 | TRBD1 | CASSVTGQGRGTDTQYF | TGTGCCAGCAGTGTTACGGGACAGGGAAGGGGCACAGATACGCAGTATTTT
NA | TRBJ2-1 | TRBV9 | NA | CASSVVGGSDEQFF | TGTGCCAGCAGCGTAGTGGGGGGTTCGGATGAGCAGTTCTTC
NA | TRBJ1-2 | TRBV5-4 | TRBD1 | CASSREGTANYGYTF | TGTGCCAGCAGCCGAGAAGGGACAGCGAACTATGGCTACACCTTC
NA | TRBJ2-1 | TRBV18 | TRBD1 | CASSPQGQGFNEQFF | TGTGCCAGCTCACCACAAGGACAGGGGTTCAATGAGCAGTTCTTC
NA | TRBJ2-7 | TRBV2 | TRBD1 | CASRMTGMYEQYF | TGTGCCAGCAGGATGACAGGGATGTACGAGCAGTACTTC
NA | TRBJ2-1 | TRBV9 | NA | CASSVGGQLSYNEQFF | TGTGCCAGCAGCGTAGGAGGACAGCTCTCCTACAATGAGCAGTTCTTC
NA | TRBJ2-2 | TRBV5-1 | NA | CASSSPGLTNTGELFF | TGCGCCAGCAGCTCTCCGGGACTGACGAACACCGGGGAGCTGTTTTTT
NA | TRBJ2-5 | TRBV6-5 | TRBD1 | CASSSTGGETQYF | TGTGCCAGCAGTAGTACAGGGGGAGAGACCCAGTACTTC
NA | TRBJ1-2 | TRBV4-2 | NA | CASSQAAAYGYTF | TGTGCCAGCAGCCAGGCCGCCGCCTATGGCTACACCTTC
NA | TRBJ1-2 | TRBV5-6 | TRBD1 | CASSLAPTGGNYGYTF | TGTGCCAGCAGCTTGGCCCCGACAGGGGGTAACTATGGCTACACCTTC
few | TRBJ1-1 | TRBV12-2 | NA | CASRLEGGKTEAFF | TGTGCAAGTCGCTTAGAGGGAGGGAAGACTGAAGCTTTCTTT
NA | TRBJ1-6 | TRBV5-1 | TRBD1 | CASSLDGQGVSPLHF | TGCGCCAGCAGCCTCGATGGACAGGGTGTTTCACCCCTCCACTTT
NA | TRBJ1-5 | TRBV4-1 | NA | CASSQFEGGNQPQHF | TGCGCCAGCAGCCAATTTGAAGGAGGCAATCAGCCCCAGCATTTT
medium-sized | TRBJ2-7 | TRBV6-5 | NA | CASSYGEGYEQYF | TGTGCCAGCAGTTACGGTGAGGGATACGAGCAGTACTTC
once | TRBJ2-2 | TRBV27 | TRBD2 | CASSSPRLAGYTGELFF | TGTGCCAGCAGTTCGCCTAGACTAGCGGGCTACACCGGGGAGCTGTTTTTT
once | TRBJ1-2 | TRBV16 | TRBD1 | CASSHLEGAYGYTF | TGTGCCAGCAGCCATCTCGAGGGGGCGTATGGCTACACCTTC
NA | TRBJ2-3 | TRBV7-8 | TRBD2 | CASSLAGTGGRWSPDTQYF | TGTGCCAGCAGCTTAGCGGGGACGGGGGGGAGATGGTCCCCAGATACGCAGTATTTT
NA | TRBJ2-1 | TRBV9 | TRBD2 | CASSLLAGHRAWNEQFF | TGTGCCAGCAGCCTACTAGCGGGACATCGAGCGTGGAATGAGCAGTTCTTC
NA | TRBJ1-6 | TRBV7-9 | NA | CASSLGDSPLHF | TGTGCCAGCAGCTTAGGAGATTCACCCCTCCACTTT